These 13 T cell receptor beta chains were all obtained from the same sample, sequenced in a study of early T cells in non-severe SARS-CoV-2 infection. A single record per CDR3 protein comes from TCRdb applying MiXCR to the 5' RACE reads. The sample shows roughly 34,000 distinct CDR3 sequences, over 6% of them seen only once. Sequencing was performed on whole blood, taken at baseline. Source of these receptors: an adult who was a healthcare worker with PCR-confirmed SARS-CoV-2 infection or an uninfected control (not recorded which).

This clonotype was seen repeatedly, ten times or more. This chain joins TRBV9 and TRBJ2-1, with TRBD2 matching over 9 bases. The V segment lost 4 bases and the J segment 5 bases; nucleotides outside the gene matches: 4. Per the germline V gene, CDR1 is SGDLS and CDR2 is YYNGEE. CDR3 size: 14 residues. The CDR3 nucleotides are TGTGCCAGCAGCTTAGCGGGAGTTAACAATGAGCAGTTCTTC. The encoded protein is CASSLAGVNNEQFF.

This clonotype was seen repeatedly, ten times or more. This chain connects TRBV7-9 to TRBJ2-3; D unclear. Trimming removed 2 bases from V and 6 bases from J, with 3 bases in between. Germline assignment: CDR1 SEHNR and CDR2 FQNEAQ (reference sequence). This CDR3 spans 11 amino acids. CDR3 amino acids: CASSLWDTQYF. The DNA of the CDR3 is TGTGCCAGCAGCTTATGGGATACGCAGTATTTT.

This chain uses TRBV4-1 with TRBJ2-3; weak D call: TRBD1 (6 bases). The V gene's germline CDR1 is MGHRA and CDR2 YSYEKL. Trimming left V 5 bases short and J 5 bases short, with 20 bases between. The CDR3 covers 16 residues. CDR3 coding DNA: TGCGCCAGCAGCGACCAGGTGACAGGTATTGGAGATACGCAGTATTTT. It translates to CASSDQVTGIGDTQYF.

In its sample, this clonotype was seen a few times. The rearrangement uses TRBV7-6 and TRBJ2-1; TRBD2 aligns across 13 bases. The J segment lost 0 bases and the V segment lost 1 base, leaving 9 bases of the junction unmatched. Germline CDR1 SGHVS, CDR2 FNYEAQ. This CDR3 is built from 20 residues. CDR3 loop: CASSLEPGTSGAGSYNEQFF. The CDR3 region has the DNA TGTGCCAGCAGCTTAGAACCCGGGACTAGCGGGGCGGGCTCCTACAATGAGCAGTTCTTC. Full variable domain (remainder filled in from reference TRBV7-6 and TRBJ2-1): GAGVSQSPRYKVTKRGQDVALRCDPISGHVSLYWYRQALGQGPEFLTYFNYEAQQDKSGLPNDRFSAERPEGSISTLTIQRTEQRDSAMYRCASSLEPGTSGAGSYNEQFFGPGTRLTVL.

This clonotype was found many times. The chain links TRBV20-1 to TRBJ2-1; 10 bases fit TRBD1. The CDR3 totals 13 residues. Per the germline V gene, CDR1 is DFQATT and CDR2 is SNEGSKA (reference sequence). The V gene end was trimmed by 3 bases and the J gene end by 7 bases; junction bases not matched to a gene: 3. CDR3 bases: TGCAGTGCTAGGGGACAGGGGTTGAATGAGCAGTTCTTC. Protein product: CSARGQGLNEQFF.

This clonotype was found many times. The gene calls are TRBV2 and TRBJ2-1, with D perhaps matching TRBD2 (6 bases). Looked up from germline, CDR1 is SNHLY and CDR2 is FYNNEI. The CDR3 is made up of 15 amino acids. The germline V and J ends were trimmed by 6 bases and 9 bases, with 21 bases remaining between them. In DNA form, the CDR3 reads TGTGCCAGCAGATCCGGGACTGCCGTAAATCGTGAGCAGTTCTTC. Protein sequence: CASRSGTAVNREQFF.

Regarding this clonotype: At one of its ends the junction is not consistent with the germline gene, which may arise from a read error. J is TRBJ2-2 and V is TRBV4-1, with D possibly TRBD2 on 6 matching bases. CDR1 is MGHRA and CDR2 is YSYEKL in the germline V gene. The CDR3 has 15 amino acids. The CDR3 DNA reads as TGCGCCAGCAGCGCTCGAGGCGGGAACACCAGGGAGCTGTTTTTT. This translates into CASSARGGNTRELFF.

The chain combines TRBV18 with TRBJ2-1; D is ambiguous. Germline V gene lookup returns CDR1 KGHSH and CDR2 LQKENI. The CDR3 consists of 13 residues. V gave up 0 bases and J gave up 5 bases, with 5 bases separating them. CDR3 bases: TGTGCCAGCTCACCACCTGTCGACAATGAGCAGTTCTTC. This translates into CASSPPVDNEQFF.

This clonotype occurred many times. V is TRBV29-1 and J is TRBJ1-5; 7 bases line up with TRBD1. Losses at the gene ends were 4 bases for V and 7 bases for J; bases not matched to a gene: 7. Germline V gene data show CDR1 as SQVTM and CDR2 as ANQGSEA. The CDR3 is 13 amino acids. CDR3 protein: CSVGQGRGQPQHF. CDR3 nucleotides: TGCAGCGTTGGACAGGGTAGAGGGCAGCCCCAGCATTTT. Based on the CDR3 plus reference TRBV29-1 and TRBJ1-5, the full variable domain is SAVISQKPSRDICQRGTSLTIQCQVDSQVTMMFWYRQQPGQSLTLIATANQGSEATYESGFVIDKFPISRPNLTFSTLTVSNMSPEDSSIYLCSVGQGRGQPQHFGDGTRLSIL.

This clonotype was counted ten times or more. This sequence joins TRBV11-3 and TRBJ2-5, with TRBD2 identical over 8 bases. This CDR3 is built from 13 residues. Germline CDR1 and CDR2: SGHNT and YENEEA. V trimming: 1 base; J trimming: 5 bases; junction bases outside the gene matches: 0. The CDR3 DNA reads TGTGCCAGCAGCTTAGCTAGCGGGGAGACCCAGTACTTC. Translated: CASSLASGETQYF.

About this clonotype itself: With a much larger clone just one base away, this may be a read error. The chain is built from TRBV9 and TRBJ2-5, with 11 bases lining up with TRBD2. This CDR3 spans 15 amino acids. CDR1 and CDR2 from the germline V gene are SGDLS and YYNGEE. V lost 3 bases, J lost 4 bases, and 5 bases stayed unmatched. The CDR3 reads CASSGGLADRETQYF. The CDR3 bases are TGTGCCAGCAGCGGGGGACTAGCGGACCGAGAGACCCAGTACTTC.

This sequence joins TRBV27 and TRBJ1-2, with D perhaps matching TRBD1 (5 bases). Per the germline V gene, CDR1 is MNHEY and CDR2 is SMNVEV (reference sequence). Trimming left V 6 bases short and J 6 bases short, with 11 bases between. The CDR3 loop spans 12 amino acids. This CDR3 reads CASSEDRNGYTF. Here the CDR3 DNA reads TGTGCCAGCAGCGAAGACAGAAATGGCTACACCTTC.

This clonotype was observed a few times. CDR3 in amino acids: CASSLGNWGKEKLFF. CDR3 bases: TGTGCCAGCAGCTTAGGTAATTGGGGTAAAGAAAAACTGTTTTTT. The genes are TRBV13 and TRBJ1-4; no firm D call. The V end was cut by 0 bases, the J end by 8 bases, with 13 bases between. The CDR3 is 15 residues long. Germline V CDR1 and CDR2: PRHDT, FYEKMQ (reference sequence).